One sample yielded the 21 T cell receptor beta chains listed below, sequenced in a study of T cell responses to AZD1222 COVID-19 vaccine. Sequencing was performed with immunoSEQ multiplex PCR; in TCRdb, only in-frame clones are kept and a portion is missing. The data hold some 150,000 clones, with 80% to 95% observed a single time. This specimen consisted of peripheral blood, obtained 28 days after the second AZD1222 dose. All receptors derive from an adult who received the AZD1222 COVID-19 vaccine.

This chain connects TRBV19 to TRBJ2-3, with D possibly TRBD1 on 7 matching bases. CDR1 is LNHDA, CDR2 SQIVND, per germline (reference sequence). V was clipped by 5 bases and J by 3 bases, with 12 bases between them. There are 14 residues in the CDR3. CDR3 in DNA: TGTGCCAGTAGTTCGGCAGGGGGGACAGATACGCAGTATTTT. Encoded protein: CASSSAGGTDTQYF.

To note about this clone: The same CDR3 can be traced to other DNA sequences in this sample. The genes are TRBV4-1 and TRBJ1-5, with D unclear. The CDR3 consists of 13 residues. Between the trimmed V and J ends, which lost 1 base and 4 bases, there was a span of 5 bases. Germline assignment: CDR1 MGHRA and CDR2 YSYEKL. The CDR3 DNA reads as TGCGCCAGCAGCCAAGGTCTAAATCAGCCCCAGCATTTT. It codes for CASSQGLNQPQHF.

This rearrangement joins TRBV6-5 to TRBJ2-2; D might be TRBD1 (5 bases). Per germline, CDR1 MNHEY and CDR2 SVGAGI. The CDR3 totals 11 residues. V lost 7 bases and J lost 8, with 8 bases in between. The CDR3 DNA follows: TGTGCCAGCAAAGGGGTTGGGGAGCTGTTTTTT. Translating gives CASKGVGELFF.

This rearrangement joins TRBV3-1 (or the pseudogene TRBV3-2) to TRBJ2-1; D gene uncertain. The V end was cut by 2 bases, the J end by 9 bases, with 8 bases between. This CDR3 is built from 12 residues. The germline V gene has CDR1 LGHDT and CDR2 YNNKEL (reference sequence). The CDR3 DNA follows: TGTGCCAGCAGCCAAAGACGGACTGAGCAGTTCTTC. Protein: CASSQRRTEQFF.

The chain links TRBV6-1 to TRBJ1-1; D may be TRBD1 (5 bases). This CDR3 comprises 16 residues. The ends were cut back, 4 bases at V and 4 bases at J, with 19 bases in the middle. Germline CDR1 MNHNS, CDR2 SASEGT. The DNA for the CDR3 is TGTGCCAGCAGTGTGTTCCAGGGCCACGCAGGCACTGAAGCTTTCTTT. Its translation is CASSVFQGHAGTEAFF.

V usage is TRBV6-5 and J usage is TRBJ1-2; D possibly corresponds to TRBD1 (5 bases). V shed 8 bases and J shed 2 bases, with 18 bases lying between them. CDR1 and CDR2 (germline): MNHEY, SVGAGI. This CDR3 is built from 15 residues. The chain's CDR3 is CASHLEPGGNYGYTF. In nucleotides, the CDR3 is TGTGCCAGCCACCTGGAGCCCGGGGGGAACTATGGCTACACCTTC.

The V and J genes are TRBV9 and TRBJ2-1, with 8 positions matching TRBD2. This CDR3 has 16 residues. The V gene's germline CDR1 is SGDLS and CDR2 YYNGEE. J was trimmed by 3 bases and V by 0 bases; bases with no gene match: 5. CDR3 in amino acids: CASSVGRTSYYNEQFF. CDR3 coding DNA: TGTGCCAGCAGCGTAGGTCGGACTAGCTACTACAATGAGCAGTTCTTC.

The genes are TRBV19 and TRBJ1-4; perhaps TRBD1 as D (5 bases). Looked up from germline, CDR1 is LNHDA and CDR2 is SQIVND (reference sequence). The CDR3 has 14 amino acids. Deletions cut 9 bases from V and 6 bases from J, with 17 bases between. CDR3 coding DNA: TGTGCCAGCCGCCCCAACGGGGGGGATGAAAAACTGTTTTTT. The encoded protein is CASRPNGGDEKLFF.

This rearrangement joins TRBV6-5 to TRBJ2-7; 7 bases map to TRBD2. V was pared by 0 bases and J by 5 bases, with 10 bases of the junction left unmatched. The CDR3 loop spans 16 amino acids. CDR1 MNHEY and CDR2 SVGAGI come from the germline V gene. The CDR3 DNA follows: TGTGCCAGCAGTTACTCGGGGGGGACGTTGTCAAACGAGCAGTACTTC. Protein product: CASSYSGGTLSNEQYF.

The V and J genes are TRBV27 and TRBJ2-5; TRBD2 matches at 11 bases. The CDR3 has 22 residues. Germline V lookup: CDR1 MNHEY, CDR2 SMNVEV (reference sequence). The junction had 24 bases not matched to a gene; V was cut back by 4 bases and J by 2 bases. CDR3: CASSSTYHRLAGPPREQETQYF. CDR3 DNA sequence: TGTGCCAGCAGTTCGACTTACCACCGACTAGCGGGACCCCCCCGTGAGCAAGAGACCCAGTACTTC.

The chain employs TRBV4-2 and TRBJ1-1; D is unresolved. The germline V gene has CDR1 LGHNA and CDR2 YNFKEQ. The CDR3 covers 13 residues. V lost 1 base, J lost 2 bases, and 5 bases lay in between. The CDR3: CASSQGSNTEAFF. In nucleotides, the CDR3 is TGTGCCAGCAGCCAAGGGTCTAACACTGAAGCTTTCTTT.

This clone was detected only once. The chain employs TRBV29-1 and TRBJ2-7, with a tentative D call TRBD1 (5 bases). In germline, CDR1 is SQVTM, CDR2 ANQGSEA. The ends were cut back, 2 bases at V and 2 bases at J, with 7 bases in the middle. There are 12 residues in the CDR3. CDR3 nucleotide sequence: TGCAGCGTTGAAACAGGTGCCTACGAGCAGTACTTC. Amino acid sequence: CSVETGAYEQYF.

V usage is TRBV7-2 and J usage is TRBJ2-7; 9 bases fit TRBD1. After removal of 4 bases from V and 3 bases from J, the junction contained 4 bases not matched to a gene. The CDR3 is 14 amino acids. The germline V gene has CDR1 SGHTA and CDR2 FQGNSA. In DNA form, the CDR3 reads TGTGCCAGCAGCTCCGGGACAGGGTACTACGAGCAGTACTTC. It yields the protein CASSSGTGYYEQYF. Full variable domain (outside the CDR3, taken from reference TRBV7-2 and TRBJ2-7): GAGVSQSPSNKVTEKGKDVELRCDPISGHTALYWYRQSLGQGLEFLIYFQGNSAPDKSGLPSDRFSAERTGGSVSTLTIQRTQQEDSAVYLCASSSGTGYYEQYFGPGTRLTVT.

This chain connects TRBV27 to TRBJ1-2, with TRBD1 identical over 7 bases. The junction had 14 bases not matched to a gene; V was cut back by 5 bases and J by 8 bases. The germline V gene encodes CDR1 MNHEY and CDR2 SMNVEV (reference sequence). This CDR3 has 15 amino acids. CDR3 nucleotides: TGTGCCAGCAGTCCCGAACCGACAGGGTTTGGCGGCTACACCTTC. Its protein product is CASSPEPTGFGGYTF.

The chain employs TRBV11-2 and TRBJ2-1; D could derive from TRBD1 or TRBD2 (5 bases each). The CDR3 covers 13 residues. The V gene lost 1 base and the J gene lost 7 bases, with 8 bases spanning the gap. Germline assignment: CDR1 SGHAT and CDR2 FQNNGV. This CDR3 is CASSLVWGNEQFF. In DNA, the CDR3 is TGTGCCAGCAGCTTAGTATGGGGGAATGAGCAGTTCTTC.

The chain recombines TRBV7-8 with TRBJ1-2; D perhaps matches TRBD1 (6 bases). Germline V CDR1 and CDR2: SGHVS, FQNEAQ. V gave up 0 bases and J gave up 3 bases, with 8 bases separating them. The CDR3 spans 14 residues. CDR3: CASSLARTDYGYTF. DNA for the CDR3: TGTGCCAGCAGCTTAGCAAGGACAGACTATGGCTACACCTTC.

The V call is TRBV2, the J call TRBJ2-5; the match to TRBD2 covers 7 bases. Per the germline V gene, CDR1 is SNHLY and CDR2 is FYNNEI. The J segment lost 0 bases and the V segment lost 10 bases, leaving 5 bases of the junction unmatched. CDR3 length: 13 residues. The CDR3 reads CATNLADQETQYF. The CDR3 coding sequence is TGTGCCACCAATCTAGCGGACCAAGAGACCCAGTACTTC.

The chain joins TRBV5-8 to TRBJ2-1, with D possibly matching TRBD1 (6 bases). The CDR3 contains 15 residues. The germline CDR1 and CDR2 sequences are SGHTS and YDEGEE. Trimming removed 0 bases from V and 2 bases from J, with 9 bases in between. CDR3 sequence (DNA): TGTGCCAGCAGCTTGGGACAGGTGACCTACAATGAGCAGTTCTTC. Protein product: CASSLGQVTYNEQFF. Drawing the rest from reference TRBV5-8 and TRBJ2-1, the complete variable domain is EAGVTQSPTHLIKTRGQQATLRCSPISGHTSVYWYQQALGLGLQFLLWYDEGEERNRGNFPPRFSGRQFPNYSSELNVNALELEDSALYLCASSLGQVTYNEQFFGPGTRLTVL.

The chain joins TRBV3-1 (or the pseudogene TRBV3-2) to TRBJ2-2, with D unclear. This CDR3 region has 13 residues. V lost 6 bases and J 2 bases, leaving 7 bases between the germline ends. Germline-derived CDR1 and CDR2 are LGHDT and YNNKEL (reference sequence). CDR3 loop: CASSTVNTGELFF. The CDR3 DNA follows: TGTGCCAGCAGTACTGTAAACACCGGGGAGCTGTTTTTT.

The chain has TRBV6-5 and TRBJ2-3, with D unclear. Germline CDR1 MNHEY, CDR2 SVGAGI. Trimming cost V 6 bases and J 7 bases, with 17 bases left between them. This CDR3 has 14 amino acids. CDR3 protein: CASRPVSRVHTQYF. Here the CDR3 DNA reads TGTGCCAGCAGACCCGTCTCTAGGGTGCATACGCAGTATTTT.

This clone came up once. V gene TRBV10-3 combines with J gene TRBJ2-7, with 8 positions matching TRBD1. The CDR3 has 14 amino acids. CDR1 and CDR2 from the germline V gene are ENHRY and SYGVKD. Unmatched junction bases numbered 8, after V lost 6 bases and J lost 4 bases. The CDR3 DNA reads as TGTGCCATCAGGACTGGACAGGGTGCATACGAGCAGTACTTC. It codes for CAIRTGQGAYEQYF.